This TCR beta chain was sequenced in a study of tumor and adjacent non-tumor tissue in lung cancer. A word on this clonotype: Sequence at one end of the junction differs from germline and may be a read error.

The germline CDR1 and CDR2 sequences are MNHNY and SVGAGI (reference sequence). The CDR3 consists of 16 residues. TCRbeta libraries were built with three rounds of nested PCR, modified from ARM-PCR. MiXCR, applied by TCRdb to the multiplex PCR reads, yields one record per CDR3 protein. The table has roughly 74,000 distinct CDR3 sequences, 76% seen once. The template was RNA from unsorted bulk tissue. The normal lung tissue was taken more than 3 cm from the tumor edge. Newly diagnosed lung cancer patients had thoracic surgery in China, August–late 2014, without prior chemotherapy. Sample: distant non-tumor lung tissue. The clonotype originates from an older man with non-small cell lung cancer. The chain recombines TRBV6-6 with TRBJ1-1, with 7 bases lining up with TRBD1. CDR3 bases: TGTGCCAGCAGGACAGGGATCGGTAGATACGGCACTGAAACTTTCTTT. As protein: CASRTGIGRYGTETFF.